This T cell receptor beta chain was found in a study of cytomegalovirus exposure and HLA in healthy donors (TCRdb year 2017). Some background on the complete study: An earlier analysis of several hundred of the donors reported approximately 300 Gb of sequence data and about 100 million unique TCR beta sequences from around 200 million T cells. An early release that covered more than 550 HLA-typed donors contained approximately 300 gigabases of sequencing data and about 84 million unique TCR sequences. Of the roughly 400 genotyped donors, 75% to 85% were placed in the genetic ancestry cluster associated with self-reported Caucasian donors. The study aimed to test whether cataloging public T cell receptors could reveal signatures of past pathogen exposure. The study used immunosequencing to profile the T cell repertoires of some 600 subjects and linked those repertoires to cytomegalovirus serostatus. In addition to the first cohort of 650 to 800 subjects, a separate validation cohort of 120 different subjects was used. To predict cytomegalovirus infection status, the study brought together high-throughput TCR immunosequencing, statistical association of individual TCRs with disease status, and machine learning. In a later analysis, previously published TCR beta repertoires from 550 to 750 donors were re-analyzed and high-resolution HLA genotyping was added so that TCR occurrence patterns could be studied. Rather than drawing on any new phenotypic data, the later analysis identified candidate immune exposures from TCR beta sequences and the way those sequences occurred across donors. In an earlier analysis of 587 of the donors, high-throughput TCR beta sequencing was used to judge whether each TCR beta V gene segment behaved as functional or pseudogenic. Alongside the repertoire data, information on donor age, sex, ethnicity and CMV serostatus was compiled. A later genetic analysis took genome-wide SNP genotypes for 398 of the 666 donors and used that subset as a discovery cohort. Every repertoire in the discovery cohort had been generated on one and the same sequencing platform. Both class I and class II loci were covered by HLA typing, at four-digit resolution. The number of typed donors differed by locus: about 629-630 for A, B, C, DRB1 and DQB1; 522 for DQA1; some 610 for DPA1; and around 490 for DPB1. Because of strong linkage in the cohort, roughly five DR-DQ haplotypes were treated as single units for association and clustering. On average, over 200,000 unique TCR beta nucleotide sequences were sequenced per donor among a few hundred genotyped donors of the cohort, with roughly 18% of those sequences being non-productive.

In regard to this clone: This clone's antigen is unknown. No qualities accompany the bases; no much larger clone lies one base away.

The cohort was made up of under 800 healthy bone marrow donors. All cohort members were sampled while nominally healthy, although unrecorded immune exposures were likely present. The donor tested CMV seropositive, placing the donor among the 289 seropositive members of the cohort. A peripheral blood sample was collected from each donor, and TCR beta sequencing was performed on peripheral blood mononuclear cells. Genomic DNA extraction from the blood cell samples was performed with the Qiagen DNeasy Blood Extraction Kit. The library was obtained by the immunoSEQ multiplex PCR assay. The multiplex PCR relied on a mix of 60 forward primers for TCR Vbeta segments and 13 reverse primers for TCR Jbeta segments. The CDR3 region of rearranged TCR beta genes was amplified from genomic DNA by a multiplex PCR assay. The amplified TCR beta libraries were sequenced on the Illumina HiSeq System as 87-base-pair reads. The paper's processing steps were these. In a later analysis, 80 million or so unique TCR beta chains were counted across the approximately 640 repertoires, and roughly 11 million of these chains were shared by at least two donors. Raw reads were error-corrected and collapsed into unique sequences by a nearest-neighbor algorithm in which closely related sequences were merged to remove PCR and sequencing errors. V, D and J gene segments were assigned by aligning CDR3 sequences to IMGT reference sequences. Each retained sequence needed at least a six-nucleotide match to both a V gene segment and a J gene segment. A rearrangement was called productive if the CDR3 had no stop codons and remained in frame with V and J, and every other rearrangement was called non-productive. Following IMGT convention, CDR3 was defined as the stretch from the second conserved V-encoded cysteine to the conserved J-encoded phenylalanine. The earlier analysis of fewer than 750 of the donors excluded sequences that lacked an unambiguous match to a single V gene segment. In an earlier analysis of roughly 600 of the donors, a V segment was called functional when productive rearrangements were above 56.7%, and segregating when the standard deviation between donors exceeded 5%. A statistical classification framework was built for diagnosing cytomegalovirus status from the catalog of TCR beta chain sequences. A later analysis assigned V and J genes by comparing TCR nucleotide sequences with IMGT/GENE-DB human TR gene sequences. Using the TCRdist pipeline, a later analysis assigned CDR3 sequences along with most-parsimonious VDJ recombination scenarios. In a later analysis, every TCR beta chain was defined by the combination of its CDR3 amino acid sequence and its V-gene family, and reads without a unique V-gene family were dropped. A later analysis removed several hundred highly shared, low-generation-probability nucleotide sequences to deal with suspected cross-contamination and a sequencing artifact. For each public chain, a later analysis derived a clonal expansion index from normalized ranks of inferred template counts within each repertoire. In a later analysis, generation probabilities were computed with a VDJ recombination model fitted to out-of-frame rearrangements, and the resulting probabilities were checked against IGoR. Hypergeometric tests were used in a later analysis to score TCR-TCR, TCR-HLA and TCR-CMV co-occurrence, with a repertoire-size bias correction applied to the TCR pairs. To estimate false discovery rates, a later analysis permuted the HLA or CMV assignments 20 times. A later analysis grouped co-occurring TCRs with DBSCAN, adding TCRdist sequence similarity when clustering within HLA-allele-positive subsets. Repertoires with fewer than 30,000 or more than 120,000 public chains were left out of co-occurrence clustering, as were about 5 repertoires with anomalous nucleotide sharing. TCRdb holds this immuneACCESS table with in-frame rearrangements only. Some clones are missing; in checked studies, unresolved V genes explain under half, and the rest has no known cause. From that table come the V and J calls and clone size; the DNA was used to work out D and trimming. The sample records under 200,000 clones, roughly 80% of which are singletons. The leading ten clones occupy approximately 8% of the sample.

What the research found in general, with its limitations: Immune exposure information for the cohort was limited to CMV serostatus. Cytomegalovirus status was reported to be diagnosed by the classifier with high specificity and sensitivity in both the original and validation cohorts. Because the 87-base-pair reads could not distinguish some IMGT-functional V segments, including TRBV6-2 and TRBV6-3, those segments were excluded. Because HLA typing was unavailable for some donors at each locus, only the typed subset was used in association tests. Three of the identified cytomegalovirus-associated TCR beta chains were confirmed in vitro to be specific for cytomegalovirus antigens. A further reported finding was that TCR beta sequences accurately predicted the HLA-A and HLA-B alleles for most subjects in the first cohort. In the study, around 150 TCR beta chains were listed as associated with cytomegalovirus. At a false discovery rate of 0.05, a later analysis linked around 17,000 TCR beta sequences to specific HLA alleles. Most TCR sequences were observed very rarely across donors, whereas some public TCRs were present in many individuals. The sequencing pipeline was judged likely to have produced a cluster of highly shared sequence variants as a technical artifact. In an earlier analysis of 587 of the donors, most TCR beta V segments appeared in productive rearrangements about 87% or about 30% of the time, broadly matching IMGT annotations. A later genetic analysis associated a missense DCLRE1C variant with V-gene and J-gene trimming of TCR beta chains, and an independent cohort replicated the association. The authors suggested that the approach could potentially be extended to other disease states and immunological phenotypes. Roughly uniform sequencing depth across donors was assumed in presence/absence analyses, although this assumption may not hold. In a later analysis, HLA-associated TCR beta chains were found to be more clonally expanded and to have lower generation probabilities than equally common non-associated chains. The cohort was sequenced for TCR beta chains only, and without alpha or paired-chain data the features that could be detected were limited. A later analysis found that TCR association rates varied across HLA loci, with DRB1 alleles showing the most associated TCRs and HLA-C alleles the fewest. According to a later analysis, parvovirus B19, influenza, CMV and Epstein-Barr virus appeared linked to several top co-occurrence clusters. Assigning TCR associations to individual alleles was difficult when HLA alleles, especially DR and DQ, strongly co-occurred. Because counts were too low, approximately 15 rarely observed V segments, including chromosome 9 orphons, were excluded from the earlier analysis of about 500 of the donors. Most CMV-associated TCR beta chains appeared to be HLA-restricted in a later analysis, and the HLA associations seemed to be driven largely by CMV exposure. A later genetic analysis reported fewer N-insertions in productive TCRs among donors in an Asian-associated ancestry cluster than the 666-donor mean. Linkage disequilibrium might explain the correlated functional status among segregating V segments, but an unknown experimental factor could not be excluded.

V was cut back by 8 bases and J by 2 bases, leaving a gap of 7 bases between them. The CDR3 contains 11 residues, cysteine and phenylalanine counted. The entry retains the CDR3 DNA only, 33 bases that are in frame from base 1. Taken from the germline V gene, the CDR1 and CDR2 loops are MDHEN and SYDVKM. The TCR was taken from a male donor in good health and CMV-seropositive. The chain is encoded by TRBV28 joined to TRBJ2-7; too little of a D gene remains to name it. The material sequenced was PBMCs. Here is the DNA: TGTGCCAGCGGCCCTCCCTACGAGCAGTACTTC. Its amino acids are CASGPPYEQYF.